This TCR beta chain appears in the sequencing data of a study of blood T cells in healthy people across ages (dated by TCRdb to about 2015). Broadly, across the study: In model experiments, template switching captured about one uniquely barcoded TCR beta cDNA molecule for every two T cells. Two additional independent replicas of 1 million unique cDNA reads from the same blood draw were analyzed for two donors (one aged 18 to 29 and one aged 80 or older). To track age-related changes in TCR beta repertoire diversity, the study relied on deep sequencing normalized with unique cDNA molecular identifiers. The donors were split into four age groups: young (average 16 years), middle-aged (39), aged (more than 60) and long-lived (over 80). Results and caveats for the whole study, not just this receptor: Estimates of total diversity from one million sequenced T cells were regarded as lower bounds and underestimates. Bulk unsorted PBMC profiling prevented conclusive comparison of naive and antigen-experienced compartments. Observed TCR beta diversity per million T cells fell roughly linearly with age, and a significant reduction was already apparent by age around 40. Compared with the aged group, the long-lived group had more naive CD4+ T cells, fewer expanded clones and increased TCR diversity, a pattern suggesting age selection. The percentage of naive T cells measured by flow cytometry correlated strongly with observed TCR beta diversity. The CMV infection status of donors was not known, potentially confounding age-related changes in expanded clonotypes.

Via the germline V gene (reference sequence), CDR1 is SEHNR and CDR2 FQNEAQ. At the junction V is shortened by 5 bases and J by 3 bases; bases outside the gene matches: 7. The cysteine opens and the phenylalanine closes a CDR3 of 15 amino acids. Here the CDR3 DNA is all that survives: 45 bases in frame from base 1. In regard to this clonotype: Its binding antigen is unknown. Nothing much larger sits one base from this clone, and base qualities are not available.

Donors were approximately 42 systemically healthy Caucasian individuals from Russia aged 6 to 90 years. Each donor gave ten milliliters of peripheral blood, drawn into EDTA-treated Vacutainer tubes. PBMCs were isolated by Ficoll-Paque density-gradient centrifugation, with at least 7 million obtained per sample. Total RNA was extracted from PBMCs with Trizol reagent, with at least 5 micrograms obtained per sample. The percentages of naive CD45RAhigh/CD27high T cells were determined by flow cytometry on a PBMC aliquot from every donor. Libraries were constructed by 5' RACE. The reads were generated on an Illumina HiSeq 2500. A second about 7 to 11 cycle PCR used a sample-barcoded 5' primer and a J-beta primer mix. Each TCR beta cDNA molecule received a unique molecular identifier from a template-switch 5' adaptor carrying 12 random nucleotides. Each sample yielded at least 2.5 million CDR3-containing paired-end reads. First-strand cDNA synthesis was performed from all RNA using the Mint cDNA synthesis kit, with priming by a TRBC-specific oligonucleotide. Following uracil-DNA glycosylase treatment, a first 18-cycle PCR with universal primers M1SS and BC2_uni_R was performed on all cDNA. The authors processed their data as follows. Each sample was normalized by randomly selecting 1 million high-quality reads, each carrying a distinct molecular identifier. Reads sharing molecular identifiers were discarded rather than binned into consensus sequences. MiTCR, run with a Q25 quality threshold and the strictest error-elimination algorithm, handled CDR3 identification, clonotype clustering and error correction. A nonparametric unseen species model with Euler transformation was used to estimate a lower bound on total TCR beta diversity. Clones were called with MiXCR by TCRdb after fastp trimmed the public reads at Q25, and only in-frame beta chains were retained. Rows merge per CDR3 protein into single entries with the most common DNA and genes. These V and J calls originate from TCRdb's pipeline instead of the authors' own analysis. The sample table holds 760,000 or so distinct CDR3 sequences, of which roughly 25% were seen once. The top ten clones comprise 9.4% of the sample.

The same data also went into a second study, on T cells of mothers and their children. The second investigation adds: The donors were nine systemically healthy Caucasian individuals, made up of three mothers and their six children. cDNA synthesis used all of the extracted RNA, with around 1.4 ug of RNA in each 15 ul reaction. In the second PCR, the M1S primer introduced both the sample barcodes and 2-4 random nucleotides. Over 8.5 million TCR beta CDR3 reads were obtained for each mother, and some 3.1 million reads were obtained for each child. TCR recombination output is similarly shaped by thymic selection in related and unrelated pairs, with a minor effect exerted by inherited differences. Normalized repertoire overlap was always slightly but never significantly higher in related than unrelated mother-child pairs. Persistent microchimeric T cell clones were not detected, at a sensitivity of around 100 clones per million clonotypes. To look for features that set related mother-child pairs apart from unrelated individuals, the researchers ran deep NGS to compare the TCR beta repertoires of mothers and children. The mean age was about 40 +/- 4 years for the mothers and roughly 10 +/- 4 years for the children. After adapters were ligated using NEBNext reagents, the libraries underwent 100+100 nt paired-end sequencing on an Illumina HiSeq 2000. To avoid cross-contamination, the mother libraries and the child libraries were prepared a month apart and sequenced in separate runs. For each donor, between roughly 450,000 and 2,100,000 distinct TCR beta clonotypes were identified. Naive TCR beta clonotypes were estimated from low-frequency clonotypes matched to each donor's FACS-determined naive share, without sorting.

This sequence originates from a boy aged 10-17 years in good health. The chain employs TRBV7-9 and TRBJ2-5; 9 bases in between match TRBD1. The sample taken for sequencing was blood. For the CDR3, the sequence is CASSPRTGEKETQYF. The nucleotide sequence reads as follows: TGTGCCAGCAGCCCAAGGACAGGGGAGAAAGAGACCCAGTACTTC.